The 9 T cell receptor beta chains below all came from one sample that was sequenced in a study of human T cells and chemical hapten exposure. TCRdb redid the calling of the RACE reads with MiXCR, one entry per CDR3 protein. The table shows 13,000 to 15,000 distinct CDR3 sequences, with approximately 16% occurring only once. This sample's time point: patch test 1, 2 weeks after DPC sensitization. Treatment meaning: therapeutic diphenylcyclopropenone sensitization with weekly scalp DPC. Sequencing used whole blood, obtained in connection with sensitization to the hapten diphenylcyclopropenone (DPC). These receptors all stem from a woman in her twenties or thirties with alopecia areata. Some clones in this sample may be carry-over from other donors' samples.

This clonotype was detected a few times. The chain has TRBV29-1 and TRBJ1-1; 8 bases are a match to TRBD1. Germline-derived CDR1 and CDR2 are SQVTM and ANQGSEA. This CDR3 has 14 residues. The ends lost 6 bases at V and 3 bases at J; junction bases unmatched: 9. CDR3 in DNA: TGCAGCGTAAGACCGGGACAGGTGGACACTGAAGCTTTCTTT. Protein sequence: CSVRPGQVDTEAFF.

There are many counts of this clonotype. This chain uses TRBV20-1 with TRBJ2-1; 14 positions match TRBD2. The V gene end was trimmed by 3 bases and the J gene end by 9 bases; junction bases not matched to a gene: 7. Germline lookup yields CDR1 DFQATT and CDR2 SNEGSKA (reference sequence). This CDR3 spans 15 amino acids. This CDR3 reads CSASSSTSGGGEQFF. In nucleotides, the CDR3 is TGCAGTGCTAGTAGTTCGACTAGCGGGGGGGGTGAGCAGTTCTTC.

This clonotype is classed as medium-sized. The chain recombines TRBV18 with TRBJ1-4; tentative D call: TRBD1 (5 bases). The CDR3 has 15 amino acids. Trimming took 3 bases from V and 5 from J, leaving 13 bases between them. CDR1 is KGHSH and CDR2 is LQKENI in the germline V gene. The CDR3: CASSPPGRLNEKLFF. In DNA form, the CDR3 reads TGTGCCAGCTCACCGCCGGGACGGCTAAATGAAAAACTGTTTTTT.

The J gene is TRBJ1-2, the V gene TRBV27; possible D gene TRBD1, 5 bases. Trimming pared 6 bases from V and 8 bases from J, leaving 13 bases between. The germline V gene encodes CDR1 MNHEY and CDR2 SMNVEV (reference sequence). There are 12 residues in the CDR3. The CDR3 sequence: CASREGVGGYTF. DNA of the CDR3: TGTGCCAGCAGAGAAGGGGTGGGAGGCTACACCTTC.

Ten or more counts support this clonotype. This chain uses TRBV2 with TRBJ1-6, with TRBD1 as a possible D gene (6 bases). CDR3 length: 13 residues. In germline, CDR1 is SNHLY, CDR2 FYNNEI. Trimming removed 6 bases from V and 7 bases from J, with 10 bases in between. Here the CDR3 reads CASSFGQNSPLHF. The CDR3 region has the DNA TGTGCCAGCAGCTTTGGACAGAATTCACCCCTCCACTTT.

This clonotype was detected ten times or more. The chain employs TRBV7-9 and TRBJ2-2, with TRBD1 as a possible D gene (6 bases). Trimming removed 0 bases from V and 2 bases from J, with 10 bases in between. The CDR3 is 16 amino acids. The V gene's germline CDR1 is SEHNR and CDR2 FQNEAQ (reference sequence). The CDR3 is CASSLATGVNTGELFF. DNA for the CDR3: TGTGCCAGCAGCTTAGCGACAGGAGTAAACACCGGGGAGCTGTTTTTT.

This chain links TRBV7-2 with TRBJ2-1; D not certain. CDR1 and CDR2 from the germline V gene are SGHTA and FQGNSA. The V and J ends lost 1 base and 2 bases respectively, with 6 bases between them. The CDR3 has 14 residues. The CDR3 nucleotides read TGTGCCAGCAGCTTAGATACCCCCTACAATGAGCAGTTCTTC. This codes for CASSLDTPYNEQFF.

This clonotype is categorized as medium-sized. CDR3: CASSLDRGYSGNEKLFF. DNA of the CDR3: TGTGCCAGCAGCTTGGACAGGGGTTATTCCGGTAATGAAAAACTGTTTTTT. The chain has TRBV5-4 and TRBJ1-4; TRBD1 matches at 7 bases. Germline CDR1 reads SGHNT; CDR2 reads YYREEE (reference sequence). J lost 4 bases, V lost 0 bases, and 9 bases had no gene match. This CDR3 is built from 17 residues.

By sample fraction, this clonotype is medium-sized. This chain joins TRBV28 and TRBJ1-5; D is uncertain. CDR3 length equals 12 residues. Between the trimmed V and J ends, which lost 8 bases and 0 bases, there was a span of 5 bases. The V gene's germline CDR1 is MDHEN and CDR2 SYDVKM. In DNA, the CDR3 is TGTGCCAGCCATTTTAGCAATCAGCCCCAGCATTTT. Translation: CASHFSNQPQHF.